One and the same sample provided the 20 T cell receptor beta chains below, sequenced in a study of blood T cell repertoires in COVID-19. Assay used: immunoSEQ multiplex PCR; TCRdb lists only in-frame clones, some missing. The sample includes roughly 76,000 clones, roughly 89% of them seen just once. Specimen: peripheral blood. The receptors were gathered from a man aged 30-40 years with acute or convalescent COVID-19.

J is TRBJ1-1 and V is TRBV9, with D unresolved. V was clipped by 2 bases and J by 6 bases, with 11 bases between them. CDR1 SGDLS and CDR2 YYNGEE come from the germline V gene. This CDR3 is built from 13 residues. This CDR3 is CASSVTDTPEAFF. In nucleotides, the CDR3 is TGTGCCAGCAGCGTGACCGACACGCCTGAAGCTTTCTTT.

The V call is TRBV5-3, the J call TRBJ2-1; the match to TRBD2 covers 14 bases. TRBV5-3 is an ORF for which the function is uncertain. Germline trimming cut 9 bases from V and 0 bases from J; bases unmatched to any gene: 8. There are 17 residues in the CDR3. As DNA, the CDR3 is TGTGCCAAGATGGGACTAGCGGGAGTCTGCTCCTACAATGAGCAGTTCTTC. This codes for CAKMGLAGVCSYNEQFF.

The count of this clone is one. This sequence joins TRBV7-2 and TRBJ2-7; 8 nucleotides agree with TRBD2. With V trimmed by 1 base and J by 0 bases, 2 bases remained unmatched. The CDR3 length is 15 residues. CDR1 is SGHTA and CDR2 is FQGNSA in the germline V gene. The CDR3 spells CASSLVTSASYEQYF. In DNA form, the CDR3 reads TGTGCCAGCAGCTTAGTGACTAGCGCCTCCTACGAGCAGTACTTC.

This clone was found once. This chain joins TRBV19 and TRBJ1-6, with D perhaps matching TRBD1 (5 bases). This CDR3 spans 14 amino acids. V lost 10 bases and J 5 bases, leaving 15 bases between the germline ends. Germline values: CDR1 LNHDA, CDR2 SQIVND (reference sequence). CDR3 bases: TGTGCCACCTCCCGGGGGAGAGATAATTCACCCCTCCACTTT. Residues: CATSRGRDNSPLHF.

Of note for this clone: A read error may account for a junction end that differs from germline. The V call is TRBV6-1, the J call TRBJ1-1; D gene uncertain. Germline CDR1 and CDR2: MNHNS and SASEGT. CDR3 length: 12 residues. CDR3 nucleotide sequence: TGTGCCAGCAGCGAAGGGCCTACTGAAGCTTTCTTT. Its protein is CASSEGPTEAFF.

The chain is built from TRBV6-1 and TRBJ2-7; 7 bases are a match to TRBD2. Trimming removed 2 bases from V and 4 bases from J; junction bases left unmatched: 8. Germline values: CDR1 MNHNS, CDR2 SASEGT. The CDR3 is 15 residues long. This CDR3 is CASSESVGGVYEQYF. The CDR3 bases are TGTGCCAGCAGTGAATCTGTGGGAGGGGTATACGAGCAGTACTTC.

V usage is TRBV6-1 and J usage is TRBJ1-1; a weak D match, TRBD1 (6 bases). Trimming pared 1 base from V and 6 bases from J, leaving 18 bases between. The CDR3 extends over 16 amino acids. Looked up from germline, CDR1 is MNHNS and CDR2 is SASEGT. The CDR3 loop is CASSEVGWTVMAEAFF. The CDR3 DNA reads TGTGCCAGCAGTGAAGTGGGGTGGACAGTCATGGCTGAAGCTTTCTTT.

V usage is TRBV18 and J usage is TRBJ1-4, with TRBD1 matching over 8 bases. J lost 7 bases, V lost 3 bases, and 4 bases had no gene match. Germline values: CDR1 KGHSH, CDR2 LQKENI. The CDR3 runs 14 residues. CDR3 protein: CASSPTGVGEKLFF. CDR3 DNA sequence: TGTGCCAGCTCACCGACAGGGGTGGGTGAAAAACTGTTTTTT.

The rearrangement uses TRBV6-5 and TRBJ2-1; TRBD1 matches 8 bases. The V gene's germline CDR1 is MNHEY and CDR2 SVGAGI. This CDR3 is built from 15 residues. The V and J ends lost 6 bases and 9 bases, in that order; junction bases with no gene match: 13. The CDR3 sequence is CASRLRDRSGGEQFF. In nucleotides, the CDR3 is TGTGCCAGCAGACTCCGGGACAGGTCAGGCGGTGAGCAGTTCTTC.

The genes are TRBV11-3 and TRBJ2-2; no reliable D call. CDR3 size: 14 residues. Germline loops: CDR1 SGHNT, CDR2 YENEEA. Trimming cost V 1 base and J 5 bases, with 8 bases left between them. The CDR3 spells CASSLAGGTGELFF. CDR3 DNA: TGTGCCAGCAGCTTAGCAGGTGGGACCGGGGAGCTGTTTTTT. Supplemented by reference TRBV11-3 and TRBJ2-2, the full variable domain reads EAGVVQSPRYKIIEKKQPVAFWCNPISGHNTLYWYLQNLGQGPELLIRYENEEAVDDSQLPKDRFSAERLKGVDSTLKIQPAELGDSAVYLCASSLAGGTGELFFGEGSRLTVL.

The chain uses TRBV7-9 and TRBJ2-1, with a tentative D call TRBD2 (6 bases). The CDR3 extends over 14 amino acids. CDR1 and CDR2 (germline): SEHNR, FQNEAQ (reference sequence). V lost 1 base, J lost 7 bases, and 11 bases lay in between. DNA of the CDR3: TGTGCCAGCAGCTTAGAACTAGCCTTGAATGAGCAGTTCTTC. Translation: CASSLELALNEQFF.

This chain joins TRBV2 and TRBJ2-7, with D possibly matching TRBD1 (6 bases). V dropped 8 bases and J dropped 0 bases, with 14 bases sitting between them. This CDR3 has 14 amino acids. The germline V gene has CDR1 SNHLY and CDR2 FYNNEI. CDR3 nucleotide sequence: TGTGCCAGCCAATTACAGGGATCCTCCTACGAGCAGTACTTC. It codes for CASQLQGSSYEQYF.

This rearrangement joins TRBV5-4 to TRBJ2-5; possibly TRBD2 for D (5 bases). V was shortened by 4 bases and J by 3 bases, with 10 bases between the two germline ends. The V gene's germline CDR1 is SGHNT and CDR2 YYREEE (reference sequence). CDR3 length equals 13 residues. Here the CDR3 reads CASSRGLEETQYF. CDR3 nucleotide sequence: TGTGCCAGCAGCCGTGGACTGGAAGAGACCCAGTACTTC. The full variable domain, its missing parts supplied by reference TRBV5-4 and TRBJ2-5, is ETGVTQSPTHLIKTRGQQVTLRCSSQSGHNTVSWYQQALGQGPQFIFQYYREEENGRGNFPPRFSGLQFPNYSSELNVNALELDDSALYLCASSRGLEETQYFGPGTRLLVL.

The chain combines TRBV5-1 with TRBJ2-1; 9 bases are shared with TRBD1. Unmatched junction bases numbered 8, after V lost 4 bases and J lost 12 bases. CDR1 is SGHRS and CDR2 is YFSETQ in the germline V gene. This CDR3 region has 13 residues. CDR3 sequence reads: CASSLGDRARQFF. DNA of the CDR3: TGCGCCAGCAGCCTGGGGGACAGGGCTCGGCAGTTCTTC.

The chain is built from TRBV24-1 and TRBJ2-1; 7 bases are a match to TRBD2. Germline loops: CDR1 KGHDR, CDR2 SFDVKD. The CDR3 totals 18 residues. After removal of 3 bases from V and 0 bases from J, the junction contained 10 bases not matched to a gene. CDR3: CATSDPRVGGSSYNEQFF. The CDR3 DNA reads as TGTGCCACCAGTGATCCCCGGGTGGGCGGGAGCTCCTACAATGAGCAGTTCTTC.

The chain employs TRBV27 and TRBJ1-1, with a possible D match to TRBD1 (6 bases). Germline V gene lookup returns CDR1 MNHEY and CDR2 SMNVEV (reference sequence). The CDR3 runs 15 residues. The ends were cut back, 6 bases at V and 4 bases at J, with 18 bases in the middle. The CDR3 region has the DNA TGTGCCAGCAGCTCTCAGGGGTTGACTTTCACTGAAGCTTTCTTT. This encodes CASSSQGLTFTEAFF.

The chain recombines TRBV9 with TRBJ2-1, with a weak D call TRBD2 (6 bases). Per germline, CDR1 SGDLS and CDR2 YYNGEE. This CDR3 contains 15 residues. Trimming removed 0 bases from V and 9 bases from J, with 16 bases in between. CDR3 nucleotide sequence: TGTGCCAGCAGCGTAGTAACCGGGAGTTCGGGTGAGCAGTTCTTC. Protein sequence: CASSVVTGSSGEQFF.

The CDR3 DNA is TGTGCCAGAGGGCCTAGCGGGAGTCGATCCTACGAGCAGTACTTC. This encodes CARGPSGSRSYEQYF. The chain carries TRBV2 and TRBJ2-7, with TRBD2 matching 10 bases. Unmatched junction bases numbered 9, after V lost 9 bases and J lost 1 base. CDR3 length: 15 amino acids. Germline values: CDR1 SNHLY, CDR2 FYNNEI. The complete variable domain, with remaining parts taken from reference TRBV2 and TRBJ2-7, reads EPEVTQTPSHQVTQMGQEVILRCVPISNHLYFYWYRQILGQKVEFLVSFYNNEISEKSEIFDDQFSVERPDGSNFTLKIRSTKLEDSAMYFCARGPSGSRSYEQYFGPGTRLTVT.

The V call is TRBV12-5, the J call TRBJ1-1; tentative D call: TRBD1 (6 bases). Germline CDR1 reads LGHNT; CDR2 reads FRNRAP. V was trimmed by 4 bases and J by 3 bases, leaving 18 bases between them. The CDR3 consists of 16 residues. The CDR3 DNA sequence: TGTGCTAGTGGTTGGACAGCATCAGGAGCCTACACTGAAGCTTTCTTT. This translates into CASGWTASGAYTEAFF. Variable domain in full (rest from reference TRBV12-5 and TRBJ1-1): DARVTQTPRHKVTEMGQEVTMRCQPILGHNTVFWYRQTMMQGLELLAYFRNRAPLDDSGMPKDRFSAEMPDATLATLKIQPSEPRDSAVYFCASGWTASGAYTEAFFGQGTRLTVV.

The rearrangement uses TRBV7-3 and TRBJ2-3, with D unresolved. This CDR3 comprises 13 residues. Germline CDR1 SGHTA, CDR2 FQGTGA. Trimming stripped 5 bases from V and 5 bases from J, with 11 bases between. As DNA, the CDR3 is TGTGCCAGCAGCCCAGAGGCGATAGATACGCAGTATTTT. Its protein is CASSPEAIDTQYF.